This record concerns one TCR beta chain sequence. The sample is drawn from a study of cytomegalovirus exposure and HLA in healthy donors. The donors were part of the validation cohort of some 120 subjects. That cohort was separate from the first cohort, which comprised 500 to 850 subjects. Produced via immunoSEQ multiplex PCR; TCRdb's table is partial and in-frame only. The sample consists of approximately 230,000 clones, less than 90% of them appearing once. The TCR was taken from a man between 18 and 29 years old in good health and CMV-seropositive. Sample: PBMCs.

CDR3 residues: CASSPPGDIQYF. The DNA of the CDR3 is TGTGCCAGCAGTCCCCCCGGCGACATTCAGTACTTC. The gene calls are TRBV27 and TRBJ2-4; D ambiguous. Germline V CDR1 and CDR2: MNHEY, SMNVEV (reference sequence). V lost 5 bases to trimming and J lost 8 bases, with 10 bases between them. The CDR3 covers 12 residues.